The clone carrying this TCR beta chain appeared once. Measured with immunoSEQ multiplex PCR; TCRdb has only the in-frame clones, and not every one. The sample holds around 150,000 clones, approximately 90% seen once. This specimen comes from a study of blood T cell repertoires in COVID-19. This CDR3 is 18 amino acids long. The trim removed 4 bases at V and 0 bases at J, leaving 11 bases unmatched. Per the germline V gene, CDR1 is SEHNR and CDR2 is FQNEAQ (reference sequence). Specimen: PBMCs or T cells enriched from blood (not recorded which). The TCR comes from a woman between 50 and 59 years old who had recovered from COVID-19. The V call is TRBV7-9, the J call TRBJ2-5, with TRBD2 identical over 10 bases. This chain's CDR3 is CASSSESGGAKYQETQYF. CDR3 coding DNA: TGTGCCAGCAGCTCGGAAAGCGGGGGGGCGAAGTACCAAGAGACCCAGTACTTC.